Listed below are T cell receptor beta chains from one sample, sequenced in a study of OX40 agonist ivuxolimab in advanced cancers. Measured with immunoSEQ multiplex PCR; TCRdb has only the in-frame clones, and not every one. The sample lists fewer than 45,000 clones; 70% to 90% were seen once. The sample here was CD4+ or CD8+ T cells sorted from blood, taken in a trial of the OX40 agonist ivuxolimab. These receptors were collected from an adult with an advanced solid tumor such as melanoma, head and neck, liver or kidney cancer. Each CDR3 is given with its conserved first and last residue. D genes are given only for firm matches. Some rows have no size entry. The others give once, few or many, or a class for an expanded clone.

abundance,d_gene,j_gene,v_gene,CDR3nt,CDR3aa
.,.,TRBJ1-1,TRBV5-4,TGTGCCAGCAGCTTGTGGCCAGGGGCGGGGGGGACTGAAGCTTTCTTT,CASSLWPGAGGTEAFF
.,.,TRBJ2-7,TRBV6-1,TGTGCCAGCAGGGCGGGCGAGCAGTACTTC,CASRAGEQYF
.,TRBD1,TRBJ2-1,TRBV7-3,TGTGCCAGCAGCTTAATAAGGGACAGGGGAACGAATGAGCAGTTCTTC,CASSLIRDRGTNEQFF
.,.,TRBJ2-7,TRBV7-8,TGTGCCAGCAGCTTAGCAGGGTTCAAGGACGAGCAGTACTTC,CASSLAGFKDEQYF
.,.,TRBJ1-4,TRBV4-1,TGCGCCAGCAGCCAAGGTCAAGGGGTTAATGAAAAACTGTTTTTT,CASSQGQGVNEKLFF
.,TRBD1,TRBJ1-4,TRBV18,TGTGCCAGCTCACCTACGAAGGGGACAGGGAGTGAAAAACTGTTTTTT,CASSPTKGTGSEKLFF
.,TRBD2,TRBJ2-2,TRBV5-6,TGTGCCAGCAGCTTGGGGACTAGCGGACCATGGGGCACCGGGGAGCTGTTTTTT,CASSLGTSGPWGTGELFF
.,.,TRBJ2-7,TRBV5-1,TGCGCCAGCAGCGGGGGACTTCTTTACGAGCAGTACTTC,CASSGGLLYEQYF
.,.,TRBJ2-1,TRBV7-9,TGTGCCAGCAGCTCCCCGACTCACGAGCAGTTCTTC,CASSSPTHEQFF
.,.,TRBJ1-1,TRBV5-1,TGCGCCAGCGCCGGGGGGCCAGGGACTGAAGCTTTCTTT,CASAGGPGTEAFF
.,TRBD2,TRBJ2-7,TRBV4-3,TGCGCCAGCAGTCCATACCTTCCCGGGACTAGCGGGGGCGAGCAGTACTTC,CASSPYLPGTSGGEQYF
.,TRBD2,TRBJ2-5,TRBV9,TGTGCCAGCAGCGTGGGTGCTAGCGGGAGTTTGGAGACCCAGTACTTC,CASSVGASGSLETQYF
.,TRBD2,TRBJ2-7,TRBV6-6,TGTGCCAGCAGACTCGGACTAGCGGGAGCCACAGGCGAGCAGTACTTC,CASRLGLAGATGEQYF
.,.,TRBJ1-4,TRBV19,TGTGCCAGTAGTCCCTTACAGGGCGAGGGCGAAAAACTGTTTTTT,CASSPLQGEGEKLFF
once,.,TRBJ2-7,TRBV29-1,TGCAGCGTTGGGAGGGACAGCTCCTACGAGCAGTACTTC,CSVGRDSSYEQYF
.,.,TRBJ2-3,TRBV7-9,TGTGCCAGCAGCAACCAGGGATTCACAGATACGCAGTATTTT,CASSNQGFTDTQYF
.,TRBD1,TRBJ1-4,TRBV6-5,TGTGCCAGCAGCAAGGGACAGTCTAATGAAAAACTGTTTTTT,CASSKGQSNEKLFF
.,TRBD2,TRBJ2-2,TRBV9,TGTGCCAGCAATACCGGACTAGCGGCGAACACCGGGGAGCTGTTTTTT,CASNTGLAANTGELFF
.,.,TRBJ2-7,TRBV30,TGTGCCTGGAGTGGGGGGGACAAGATTTACGAGCAGTACTTC,CAWSGGDKIYEQYF
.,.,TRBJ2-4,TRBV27,TGTGCCAGCAGTTTCCAAGCCAAAAACATTCAGTACTTC,CASSFQAKNIQYF
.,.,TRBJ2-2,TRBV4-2,TGTGCCAGCAGCTCCGGGATCTCCTTTACCGGGGAGCTGTTTTTT,CASSSGISFTGELFF
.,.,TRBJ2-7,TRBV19,TGTGCCAGTAGTATGGCAGGGACCTCCTACGAGCAGTACTTC,CASSMAGTSYEQYF
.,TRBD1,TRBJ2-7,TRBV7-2,TGTGCCAGCAGCTTAGTGGACAGGGGGATCCACGAGCAGTACTTC,CASSLVDRGIHEQYF
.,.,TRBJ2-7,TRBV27,TGTGCCAGCAGTTTAATCGGTCCTATTTACGAGCAGTACTTC,CASSLIGPIYEQYF
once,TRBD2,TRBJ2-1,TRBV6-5,TGTGCCAGCAGCTCGGGACTAGCGCTTGAGCAGTTCTTC,CASSSGLALEQFF
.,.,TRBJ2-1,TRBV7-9,TGTGCCAGCAGCTTAGGCTCGAGCTCCTACAATGAGCAGTTCTTC,CASSLGSSSYNEQFF
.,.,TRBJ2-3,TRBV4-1,TGCGCCAGCAGCCAAGGGGTGTCAAGCACAGATACGCAGTATTTT,CASSQGVSSTDTQYF
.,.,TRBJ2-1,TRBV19,TGTGCCAGTAGCTACAGGGTTCATGAGCAGTTCTTC,CASSYRVHEQFF
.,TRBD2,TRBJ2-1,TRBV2,TGTGCCAGCAGCGCTAGCGGGAGCGGGAACAATGAGCAGTTCTTC,CASSASGSGNNEQFF
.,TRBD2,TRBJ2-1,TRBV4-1,TGCGCCAGCAGCCAAGTGGAGCGGGGTGAGCAGTTCTTC,CASSQVERGEQFF
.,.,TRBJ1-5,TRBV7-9,TGTGCCAGCAGCCAGGGCGGTCGGCAGCCCCAGCATTTT,CASSQGGRQPQHF
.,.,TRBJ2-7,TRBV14,TGTGCCAGCAGCCAAGAACAAGTGGTCGACGAGCAGTACTTC,CASSQEQVVDEQYF
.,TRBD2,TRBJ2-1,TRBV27,TGTGCCAGCAGTCCCGCGACTAGCGGGTACAACAATGAGCAGTTCTTC,CASSPATSGYNNEQFF
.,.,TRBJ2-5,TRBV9,TGTGCCAGCAGCGTGGAAGAGACCCAGTACTTC,CASSVEETQYF
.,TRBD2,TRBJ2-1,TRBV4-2,TGTGCCAGCAGCCAAGTACATAGCGGGAGTGAGCAGTTCTTC,CASSQVHSGSEQFF
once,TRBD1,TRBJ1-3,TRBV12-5,TGTGCTAGTCCTATCGCGGGACAGCCTTCCTCTGATGGAAACACCATATATTTT,CASPIAGQPSSDGNTIYF
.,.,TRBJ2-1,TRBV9,TGTGCCAGCAGCGTAGATGACAGCGCTTACAATGAGCAGTTCTTC,CASSVDDSAYNEQFF